What follows describes a single T cell receptor (beta chain). Its antigen specificity is not known. The input lacks base qualities; no much larger clone sits a single base away. CD8 naive samples were CD45RO-negative cells positively selected for CCR7, giving a CD45RA+CCR7+ population that excluded TemRA cells. The donors were healthy, HIV-negative adults with no recently reported acute infections or vaccinations. Every donor was a Caucasian adult residing in Nashville, Tennessee, USA. Blood was obtained by leukapheresis, after which PBMCs were separated by Ficoll-Histopaque density gradient centrifugation and cryopreserved in liquid nitrogen vapor phase. Purity and quantity of every magnetically sorted T cell population were checked by analytical flow cytometry. Genomic DNA was isolated from each sorted fraction and quantified by UV absorbance on a Nanodrop 2000c. Using the deep immunoSEQ assay, multiplex PCR amplified TCR CDR3 regions from genomic DNA. Extracted genomic DNA from each cell subset was spread evenly across all wells of several immunoSEQ 96-well plates, with each plate serving as a replicate. Each replicate PCR for sorted subsets received about 0.2 ug genomic DNA, equal to about 30,000 T cell genomes. The purified libraries were quantified using a Qubit 3.0 fluorometer, sized with a Bioanalyzer 2100, and then quantified again using the KAPA Library Quantification kit. Every immunoSEQ 96-well plate was sequenced on a dedicated single-read 150-cycle Illumina NextSeq 550 flow cell. The source study handled its data this way. Because the immunoSEQ output held only junctional sequences and lacked quality scores, the filtering could not match the filtering applied to full-length reads. To assign V/J genes and CDR3, sequences were annotated using PyIR, a Python wrapper for IgBLAST v1.9, with IMGT germline references. Any read was removed if the V/J assignment was weak (E-value above 1e-6), the CDR3 was missing, or the read contained stop codons, out-of-frame junctions, or ambiguous translated residues. A V3J clonotype was defined by an identical inferred V gene, J gene, and CDR3 amino acid sequence. To compute the percentage overlap between repertoires, the number of shared unique clonotypes was divided by the size of the smaller repertoire. Three approaches were used to assess repertoire richness: RTK rarefaction, the Chao1 estimator, and Recon v2.1 estimates of unobserved clonotypes. Generation probabilities were computed with OLGA for all TCRbeta clonotypes obtained by the gDNA method from several donors. TCRdb retrieved this table from immuneACCESS and kept in-frame rearrangements only. Not all clones are present; in checked studies, unresolved V genes account for under half, and no reason is known for the remainder. Clone size and V and J calls were adopted from that table, with D and trimming inferred from the DNA. The sample has roughly 2.1 million clones on record, roughly 91% of them singletons. The ten most abundant clones make up under 2% of the sample.

This record belongs to a study of shared clonotypes between healthy human individuals (dated by TCRdb to the early 2020s). Study-level background: The cohort included three men and a couple of women between 18 and 49 years of age. The study deeply sequenced blood TCR repertoires of several healthy adults to estimate repertoire size and the extent of clonotype sharing between individuals. Libraries were prepared and TCR repertoires were sequenced by different laboratories using diverse techniques, in order to increase sequencing depth and limit assay-specific biases. Per donor, leukapheresis produced somewhere between about 0.8 and 9.5 billion PBMCs. Per donor, three plates each were used for CD4 naive and CD4 memory, two for CD8 naive, and one for CD8 memory. General findings and caveats noted by the study authors: Sampling was restricted to blood, and TCR repertoires in tissue are likely to differ from TCR repertoires in blood. Based on pairwise subsampling, the degree of clonotype sharing among donors was expected to be affected by sequencing depth. Incomplete sequencing was indicated by rarefaction of sorted-subset datasets, despite the large sequencing depth. Because the study included a small number of donors, the genetic and exposure-history diversity represented was limited. Sharing across several donors was observed for around 5% of naive CD4, 3.5% of naive CD8, over 2% of memory CD4, and about 0.4% of memory CD8 clonotypes. Larger estimated clonotype richness was generally found for naive subsets than for memory subsets. Compared with non-shared clonotypes, the clonotypes found in all four sorted-subset donors had higher generation probabilities.

The TCR was taken from a man aged 18-30 years in good health. Some clones in this sample may be carry-over from other donors' samples. The sequencing input was naive CD8+ T cells from PBMCs. Interpreted using the paper, the cell subset or site label stands for: CD45RA+CCR7+.

In nucleotides, the sequence is TGTGCCAGCAGTTACCGGGGACAGGGGGCCCCTGAAGCTTTCTTT. Translated, this gives CASSYRGQGAPEAFF. Here the chain combines TRBV6-5 and TRBJ1-1, with 12 middle bases fitting TRBD1. V lost 2 bases and J lost 6 bases, and the count of bases not matched to a germline gene is 4. From its cysteine to its phenylalanine, the CDR3 spans 15 amino acids. The kept DNA is CDR3 alone, 45 bases in frame from the first base. CDR1 and CDR2 (MNHEY, SVGAGI) derive from the germline V gene.